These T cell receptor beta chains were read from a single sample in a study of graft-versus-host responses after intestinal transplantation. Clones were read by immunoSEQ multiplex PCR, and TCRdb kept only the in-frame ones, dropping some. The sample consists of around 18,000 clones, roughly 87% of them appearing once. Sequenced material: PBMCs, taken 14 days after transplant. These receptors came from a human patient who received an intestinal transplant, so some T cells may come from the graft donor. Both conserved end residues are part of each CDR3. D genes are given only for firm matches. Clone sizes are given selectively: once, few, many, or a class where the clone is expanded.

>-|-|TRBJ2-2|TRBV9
TGTGCCAGCAGCGTAGGAGGGACTCTTAACACCGGGGAGCTGTTTTTT
CASSVGGTLNTGELFF
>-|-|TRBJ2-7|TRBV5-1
TGCGCCAGCAGCTTGGGGCTGGTCTACGAGCAGTACTTC
CASSLGLVYEQYF
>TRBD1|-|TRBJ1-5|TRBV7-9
TGTGCCAGCAGCGCACCGGGACAGGAGGGTCAGCCCCAGCATTTT
CASSAPGQEGQPQHF
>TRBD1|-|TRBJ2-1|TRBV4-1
TGCGCCAGCAGCTCCCATCTCGTTGGACAGGGGGCTAATGAGCAGTTCTTC
CASSSHLVGQGANEQFF
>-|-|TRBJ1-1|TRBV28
TGTGCCAGCAGTCCAAGATTTCTCCAGAACACTGAAGCTTTCTTT
CASSPRFLQNTEAFF
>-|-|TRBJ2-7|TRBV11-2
TGTGCCTCCAGGGAACCGGGCTACGAGCAGTACTTC
CASREPGYEQYF
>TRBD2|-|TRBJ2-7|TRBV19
TGTGCCAGTAGTATAGGTGAGCGGGGGGACCCCTACGAGCAGTACTTC
CASSIGERGDPYEQYF
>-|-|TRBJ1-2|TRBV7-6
TGTGCCAGCAGCTTCGGACAGCCAAGGTATGGCTACACCTTC
CASSFGQPRYGYTF
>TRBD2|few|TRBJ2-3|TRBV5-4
TGTGCCAGCAGCTTGGGGGGACTAGTGGGAGATACGCAGTATTTT
CASSLGGLVGDTQYF
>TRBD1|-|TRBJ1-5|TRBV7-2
TGTGCCAGCAGCTTAGCGACAGGGTCACAGCCCCAGCATTTT
CASSLATGSQPQHF
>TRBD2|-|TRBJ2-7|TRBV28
TGTGCCAGCAGGCGGGAGCCAAGCTACGAGCAGTACTTC
CASRREPSYEQYF
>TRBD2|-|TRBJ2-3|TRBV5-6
TGTGCCAGCAGCTTGATAGTTAGCGGGAGATTCGCAGATACGCAGTATTTT
CASSLIVSGRFADTQYF
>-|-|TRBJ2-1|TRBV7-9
TGTGCCAGCAGCTTAGGGAACCTATACAATGAGCAGTTCTTC
CASSLGNLYNEQFF
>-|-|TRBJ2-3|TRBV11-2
TGTGCCAGCAGCTTAAGCGGGAGCACAGATACGCAGTATTTT
CASSLSGSTDTQYF
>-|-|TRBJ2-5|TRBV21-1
TGTGCCAGCAGCCTTGGGAGGGTCGAGACCCAGTACTTC
CASSLGRVETQYF
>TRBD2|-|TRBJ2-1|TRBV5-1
TGCGCCAGCAGCTTGGTCCTGACTAGCGGGAGAGGGAATGAGCAGTTCTTC
CASSLVLTSGRGNEQFF
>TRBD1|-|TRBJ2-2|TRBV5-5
TGTGCCAGCAGCTGGCGACAGGGGATGGCCGGGGAGCTGTTTTTT
CASSWRQGMAGELFF
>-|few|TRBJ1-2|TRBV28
TGTGCCAGCAGCCGCCTTGGGGGAGTGGACGGCTACACCTTC
CASSRLGGVDGYTF
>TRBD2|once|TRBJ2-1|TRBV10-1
TGCGCCAGCAGTGATGTATGGACTAGCGGGAGGAATGAGCAGTTCTTC
CASSDVWTSGRNEQFF
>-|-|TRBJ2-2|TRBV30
TGTGCCTTCCGGGGAGGTAACACCGGGGAGCTGTTTTTT
CAFRGGNTGELFF
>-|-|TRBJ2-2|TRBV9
TGTGCCAGCAGCGTAGAGGGCACCGGGGAGCTGTTTTTT
CASSVEGTGELFF
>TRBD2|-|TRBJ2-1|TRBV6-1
TGTGCCAGCAGTGAATTTAGTCGGCTAGCGGGAGTTCGCTTCGAGCAGTTCTTC
CASSEFSRLAGVRFEQFF
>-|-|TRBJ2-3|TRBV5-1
TGCGCCAGCAGCTTGGTGAGACCCAACACAGATACGCAGTATTTT
CASSLVRPNTDTQYF
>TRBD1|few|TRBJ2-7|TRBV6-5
TGTGCCAGCAGTTACTCATCAGGGGGAAACGAGCAGTACTTC
CASSYSSGGNEQYF
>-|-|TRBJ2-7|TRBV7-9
TGTGCGTCCGAAGACAGAACCTACGAGCAGTACTTC
CASEDRTYEQYF
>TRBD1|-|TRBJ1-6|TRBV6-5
TGTGCCAGCAGTTCAGGGGGGGGACAATATAATTCACCCCTCCACTTT
CASSSGGGQYNSPLHF
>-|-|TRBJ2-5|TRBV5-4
TGTGCCAGCAGCCAAGGAAATATCTTTCAGGGCGGGACCCAGTACTTC
CASSQGNIFQGGTQYF
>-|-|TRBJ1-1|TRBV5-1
TGCGCCAGCAGCTTGCGGTTCAGGGGAAACCTGGGGGACACTGAAGCTTTCTTT
CASSLRFRGNLGDTEAFF
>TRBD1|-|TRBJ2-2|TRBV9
TGTGCCAGCAGCACGCGGACAGGGGAGGAGACCGGGGAGCTGTTTTTT
CASSTRTGEETGELFF
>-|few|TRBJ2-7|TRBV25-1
TGTGCCAGCAGTGTGGGGGACGGAGCCTACGAGCAGTACTTC
CASSVGDGAYEQYF
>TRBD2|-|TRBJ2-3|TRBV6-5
TGTGCCAGCAGTTACTCGGGCGGGGGGGCCGCAGATACGCAGTATTTT
CASSYSGGGAADTQYF
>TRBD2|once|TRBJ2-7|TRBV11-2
TGTGCCAGCAGCTTATATCGGGGGGGCTCCTACGAGCAGTACTTC
CASSLYRGGSYEQYF
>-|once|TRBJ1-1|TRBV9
TGTGCCAGCAGCGTAGGTGCCGGAATGAACACTGAAGCTTTCTTT
CASSVGAGMNTEAFF
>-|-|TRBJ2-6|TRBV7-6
TGTGCCAGCAGCTTAGATGCCGCTGGGGCCAACGTCCTGACTTTC
CASSLDAAGANVLTF
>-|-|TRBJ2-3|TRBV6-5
TGTGCCAGCAGTTACTCCGGGGGCCGCACAGATACGCAGTATTTT
CASSYSGGRTDTQYF
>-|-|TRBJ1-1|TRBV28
TGTGCCAGCAGTTTACCCAGGGTGAGCGGGACTGAAGCTTTCTTT
CASSLPRVSGTEAFF
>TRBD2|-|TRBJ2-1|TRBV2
TGTGCCAGCAAACTAGCGGTCTACAATGAGCAGTTCTTC
CASKLAVYNEQFF
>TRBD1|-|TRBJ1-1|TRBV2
TGTGCCAGCTGGATCGGGACAGGGGGCACTGAAGCTTTCTTT
CASWIGTGGTEAFF
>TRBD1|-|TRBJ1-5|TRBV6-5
TGTGCCAGCAAGCTCAGGGGGGGAGGTCAGCCCCAGCATTTT
CASKLRGGGQPQHF
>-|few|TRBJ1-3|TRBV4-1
TGCGCCAGCAGCCCATTGAACCTAGGAAACACCATATATTTT
CASSPLNLGNTIYF
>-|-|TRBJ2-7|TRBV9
TGTGCCAGCAGCGTAGGGGCAGGGGAAACCTACGAGCAGTACTTC
CASSVGAGETYEQYF